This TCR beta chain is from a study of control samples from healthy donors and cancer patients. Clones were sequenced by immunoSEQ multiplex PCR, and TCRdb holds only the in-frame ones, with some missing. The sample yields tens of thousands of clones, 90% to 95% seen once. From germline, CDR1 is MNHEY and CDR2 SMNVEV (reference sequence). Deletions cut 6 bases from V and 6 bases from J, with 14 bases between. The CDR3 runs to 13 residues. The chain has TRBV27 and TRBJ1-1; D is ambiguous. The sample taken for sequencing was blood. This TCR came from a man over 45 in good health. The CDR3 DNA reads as TGTGCCAGCAGACCCCTTAAGACGTCTGAAGCTTTCTTT. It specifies CASRPLKTSEAFF.